This T cell receptor beta chain is from a study of blood T cells in healthy people across ages (dated by TCRdb to between 2015 and 2016). With respect to the entire study: In model experiments, template switching captured roughly one uniquely barcoded TCR beta cDNA molecule for every two T cells. The study analyzed two additional independent replicas of 1 million unique cDNA reads from the same blood draw for two donors, one aged 18 to 30 and one aged 80 or older. To avoid experimental bias, donors of different ages were distributed randomly across sequencing lanes. The donors were divided into four age groups: young (average 16 years), middle-aged (about 40), aged (approximately 62) and long-lived (about 79). Using deep sequencing normalized with unique cDNA molecular identifiers, the study measured how TCR beta repertoire diversity changes with age. Results and caveats for the whole study, not just this receptor: As age increased, observed TCR beta diversity per million T cells dropped in a roughly linear way, and a significant reduction was already evident by age 40. Estimates of total diversity from one million sequenced T cells were regarded as lower bounds and underestimates. Since profiling was done on bulk unsorted PBMCs, naive and antigen-experienced compartments could not be conclusively compared. The percentage of naive T cells measured by flow cytometry correlated strongly with observed TCR beta diversity. Compared with the aged group, the long-lived group had more naive CD4+ T cells, fewer expanded clones and increased TCR diversity, a pattern suggesting age selection. Donor CMV infection status was unknown, potentially confounding age-related changes in expanded clonotypes.

Concerning this clonotype itself: Its antigen has not been determined. The record has no base qualities; no much larger clone is one base away.

The CDR3 runs 14 amino acids, cysteine and phenylalanine included. Only CDR3 DNA is held: 42 bases, read in frame from base 1. Based on the germline V gene, the CDR1 and CDR2 sequences are MGHDK and SYGVNS. The junction shows trimming of 3 bases on V and 3 bases on J, plus 11 bases between the germline ends. Preparation of the library involved 5' RACE. A second PCR of about 6 to 11 cycles was performed with a sample-barcoded 5' primer and a J-beta primer mix. Each TCR beta cDNA molecule received a unique molecular identifier from a template-switch 5' adaptor carrying 12 random nucleotides. Each sample yielded at least 2.5 million CDR3-containing paired-end reads. All of the RNA was converted into first-strand cDNA using the Mint cDNA synthesis kit, with a TRBC-specific oligonucleotide serving as the primer. Following uracil-DNA glycosylase treatment, all cDNA underwent a first 18-cycle PCR with the universal primers M1SS and BC2_uni_R. The paper's data handling went like this. Each sample was normalized by randomly selecting 1 million high-quality reads, each carrying a distinct molecular identifier. Instead of being binned into consensus sequences, reads that shared molecular identifiers were thrown out. MiTCR, run with a Q25 quality threshold and the strictest error-elimination algorithm, handled CDR3 identification, clonotype clustering and error correction. Lower-bound total TCR beta diversity was estimated with a nonparametric unseen species model using Euler transformation. TCRdb redid the processing of the public reads, applying fastp at Q25 and MiXCR, and retained in-frame beta chains. Identical CDR3 protein sequences are pooled into one entry, listed with their most common genes and DNA. The V and J calls were not made by the authors but by TCRdb's processing. This sample gives some 1,800,000 distinct CDR3 sequences in total; roughly two fifths of them show up just once. Clones ranked in the top ten supply more than 20% of the sample.

The donors were 40 or so Caucasian individuals from Russia, aged roughly 6 to 100 years, who were systemically healthy. Each donor gave ten milliliters of peripheral blood, collected into EDTA-treated Vacutainer tubes. Ficoll-Paque density-gradient centrifugation was used to isolate PBMCs, with at least 6.5 million per sample. Trizol reagent was used to extract total RNA from the PBMCs, yielding at least 5.5 micrograms per sample. The percentages of naive CD45RAhigh/CD27high T cells were determined by flow cytometry on a PBMC aliquot from every donor. Recombination linked TRBV25-1 to TRBJ2-5; the D segment is perhaps TRBD1 or TRBD2, each sharing 5 matched bases. This clonotype was obtained from a human donor in good health. Sequenced input: blood. Here is the DNA: TGTGCCAGCAGTGAGGCGGGCAGGGAAGAGACCCAGTACTTC. Its amino acids are CASSEAGREETQYF.